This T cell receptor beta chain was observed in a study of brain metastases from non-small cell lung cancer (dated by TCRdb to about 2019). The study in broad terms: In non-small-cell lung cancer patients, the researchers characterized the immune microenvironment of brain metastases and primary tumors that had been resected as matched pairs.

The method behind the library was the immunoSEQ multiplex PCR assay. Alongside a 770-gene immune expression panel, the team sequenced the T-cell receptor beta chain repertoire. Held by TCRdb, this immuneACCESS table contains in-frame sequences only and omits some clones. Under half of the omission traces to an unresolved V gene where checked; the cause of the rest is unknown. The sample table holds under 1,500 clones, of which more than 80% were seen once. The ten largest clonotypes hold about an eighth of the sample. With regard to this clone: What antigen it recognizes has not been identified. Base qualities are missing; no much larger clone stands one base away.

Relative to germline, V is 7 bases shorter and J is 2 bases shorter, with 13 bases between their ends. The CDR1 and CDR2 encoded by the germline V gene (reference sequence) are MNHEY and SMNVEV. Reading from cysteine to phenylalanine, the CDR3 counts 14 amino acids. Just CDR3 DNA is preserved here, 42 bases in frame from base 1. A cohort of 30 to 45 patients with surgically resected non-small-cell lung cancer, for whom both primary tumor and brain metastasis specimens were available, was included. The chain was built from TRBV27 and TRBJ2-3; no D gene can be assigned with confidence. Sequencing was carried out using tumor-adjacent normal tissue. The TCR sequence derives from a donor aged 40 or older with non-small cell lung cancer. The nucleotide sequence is TGTGCCAGCAAATTGGGAACTTACACAGATACGCAGTATTTT. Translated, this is CASKLGTYTDTQYF.